Below, one T cell receptor (beta chain) is given with its context. The CDR3 loop spans 14 amino acids. Deletions cut 3 bases from V and 7 bases from J, with 15 bases between. Germline CDR1 and CDR2: MNHEY and SVGAGI. This entry belongs to a study of control samples from healthy donors and cancer patients. The assay was immunoSEQ multiplex PCR, and TCRdb's table has in-frame clones only and misses some. The repertoire holds tens of thousands of clones, with approximately 87% as singletons. Material: PBMCs. The sequence derives from a woman in her thirties or forties with lung cancer. This chain uses TRBV6-5 with TRBJ1-1, with D maybe TRBD1 (5 bases). As DNA, the CDR3 is TGTGCCAGCAGTTATTGGGGACGGTCCTTTGAAGCTTTCTTT. Protein product: CASSYWGRSFEAFF.